The following is a TCR beta chain sequence with its context. An assay was performed, and its level was deep. An even split of each subset's genomic DNA across several immunoSEQ plates was performed. The assay was immunoSEQ multiplex PCR, and TCRdb's table has in-frame clones only and misses some. The top ten hold around 12% of the sample, which has roughly 510,000 clones, about 79% seen once. This record belongs to a study of shared clonotypes between healthy human individuals. Whole-study context: Samples came from a couple of female and three male donors aged 18 to 49.

J gave up 0 bases and V 4 bases, and 11 bases lay outside the gene matches. The V gene's germline CDR1 is SGHRS and CDR2 YFSETQ. The CDR3 runs 17 residues. This sequence originates from a woman aged 40 to 55 in good health. Some clones in this sample may be carry-over from other donors' samples. The material sequenced was PBMCs. The chain links TRBV5-1 to TRBJ2-5; 8 positions agree with TRBD2. The DNA of the CDR3 is TGCGCCAGCAGCGTCAGCGGGAGTGTCGCACACCAAGAGACCCAGTACTTC. Residues: CASSVSGSVAHQETQYF.